What follows are 4 T cell receptor beta chains derived from one specimen sequenced in a study of radiotherapy plus CTLA-4 blockade in lung cancer (dated by TCRdb to the late 2010s). The library was built by means of the immunoSEQ multiplex PCR assay. TCRdb mirrors the immuneACCESS table, restricted to in-frame sequences. Some clones are absent from its copies; in checked studies, under half trace to an unresolved V gene, and the reason for the others is unknown. The sample has 70,000 to 95,000 clones on record, more than 85% of them singletons. About a sixth of the sample is in the top ten clones. The specimen was peripheral blood, collected from a patient treated with radiotherapy plus ipilimumab. The receptors here all came from a human donor with non-small cell lung cancer that progressed on radiotherapy plus ipilimumab.

This chain connects TRBV7-9 to TRBJ2-1; 11 bases line up with TRBD2. The V and J ends lost 1 base and 5 bases, in that order; junction bases with no gene match: 4. There are 16 residues in the CDR3. CDR1 is SEHNR and CDR2 is FQNEAQ in the germline V gene (reference sequence). DNA of the CDR3: TGTGCCAGCAGCTTAGAAGGGACTAGCGGAAACAATGAGCAGTTCTTC. It specifies CASSLEGTSGNNEQFF.

The chain combines TRBV10-3 with TRBJ2-1; D could derive from TRBD1 or TRBD2 (6 bases each). The CDR3 runs to 13 residues. CDR1 is ENHRY and CDR2 is SYGVKD in the germline V gene. The V gene lost 7 bases and the J gene lost 9 bases, with 16 bases spanning the gap. As DNA, the CDR3 is TGTGCCATCACCCACGGGGGCGAAAGTGAGCAGTTCTTC. Amino acid sequence: CAITHGGESEQFF.

A single count supports this clone. The chain recombines TRBV27 with TRBJ2-1, with 11 positions matching TRBD2. The V gene's germline CDR1 is MNHEY and CDR2 SMNVEV (reference sequence). Losses at the gene ends were 2 bases for V and 4 bases for J; bases not matched to a gene: 13. The CDR3 is 19 residues long. CDR3 sequence reads: CASSLLPGTSGSRYNEQFF. The CDR3 nucleotides are TGTGCCAGCAGTTTACTCCCAGGTACTAGCGGGAGTAGGTACAATGAGCAGTTCTTC.

This clone came up once. V usage is TRBV5-4 and J usage is TRBJ2-2; 7 bases align to TRBD1. The ends lost 4 bases at V and 1 base at J; junction bases unmatched: 4. Germline-derived CDR1 and CDR2 are SGHNT and YYREEE (reference sequence). The CDR3 consists of 15 residues. CDR3 DNA: TGTGCCAGCAGCCTCGACAGGGTGAACACCGGGGAGCTGTTTTTT. This gives the protein CASSLDRVNTGELFF.